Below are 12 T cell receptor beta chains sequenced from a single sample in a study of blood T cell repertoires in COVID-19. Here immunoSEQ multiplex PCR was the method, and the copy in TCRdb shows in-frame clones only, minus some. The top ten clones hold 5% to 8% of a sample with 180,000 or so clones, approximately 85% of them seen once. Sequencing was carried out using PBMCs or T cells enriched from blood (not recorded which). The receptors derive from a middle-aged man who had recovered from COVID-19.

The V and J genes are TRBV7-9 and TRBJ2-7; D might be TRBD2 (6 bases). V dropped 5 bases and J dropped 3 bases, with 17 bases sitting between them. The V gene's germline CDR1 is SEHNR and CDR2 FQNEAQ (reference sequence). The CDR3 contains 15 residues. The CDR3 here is CASSPGTGLIYEQYF. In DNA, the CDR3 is TGTGCCAGCAGCCCCGGGACTGGCCTTATCTACGAGCAGTACTTC.

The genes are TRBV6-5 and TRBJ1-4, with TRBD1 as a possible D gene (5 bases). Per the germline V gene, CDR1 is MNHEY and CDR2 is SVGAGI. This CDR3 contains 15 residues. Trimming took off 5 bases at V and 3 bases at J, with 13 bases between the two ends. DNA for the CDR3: TGTGCCAGCAGTCCCAGGGCTGCAGCTAATGAAAAACTGTTTTTT. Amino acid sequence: CASSPRAAANEKLFF.

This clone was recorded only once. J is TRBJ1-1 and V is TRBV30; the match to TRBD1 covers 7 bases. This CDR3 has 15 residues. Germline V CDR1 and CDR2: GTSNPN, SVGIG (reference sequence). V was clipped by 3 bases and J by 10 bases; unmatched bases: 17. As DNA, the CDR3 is TGTGCCTGGAGCGTTCCTCGGACAGGCCTTAATAGAGCTTTCTTT. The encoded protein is CAWSVPRTGLNRAFF.

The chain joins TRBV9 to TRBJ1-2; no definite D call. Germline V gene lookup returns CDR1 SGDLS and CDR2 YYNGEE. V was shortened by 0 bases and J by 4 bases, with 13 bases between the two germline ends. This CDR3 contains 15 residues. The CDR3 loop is CASSVGGTQFYGYTF. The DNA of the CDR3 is TGTGCCAGCAGCGTAGGCGGCACCCAGTTCTATGGCTACACCTTC.

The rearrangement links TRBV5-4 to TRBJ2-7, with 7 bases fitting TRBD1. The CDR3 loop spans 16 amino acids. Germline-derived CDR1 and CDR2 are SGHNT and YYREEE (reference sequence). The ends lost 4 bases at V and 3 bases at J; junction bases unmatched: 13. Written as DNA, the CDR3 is TGTGCCAGCAGCCCACAGGGTGTACAGGGGAACTACGAGCAGTACTTC. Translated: CASSPQGVQGNYEQYF.

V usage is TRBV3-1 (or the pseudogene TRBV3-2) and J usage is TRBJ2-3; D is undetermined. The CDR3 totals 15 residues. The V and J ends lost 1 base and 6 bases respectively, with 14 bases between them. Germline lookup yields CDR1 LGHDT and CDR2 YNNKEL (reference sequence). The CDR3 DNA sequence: TGTGCCAGCAGCCAAGTAAGGTCTGCGGCGGATACGCAGTATTTT. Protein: CASSQVRSAADTQYF.

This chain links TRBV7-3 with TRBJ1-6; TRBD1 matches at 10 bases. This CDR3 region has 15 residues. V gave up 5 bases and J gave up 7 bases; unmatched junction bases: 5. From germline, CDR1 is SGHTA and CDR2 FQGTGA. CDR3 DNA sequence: TGTGCCAGCAGCGGAGGGGGACAGGGGAATTCACCCCTCCACTTT. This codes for CASSGGGQGNSPLHF.

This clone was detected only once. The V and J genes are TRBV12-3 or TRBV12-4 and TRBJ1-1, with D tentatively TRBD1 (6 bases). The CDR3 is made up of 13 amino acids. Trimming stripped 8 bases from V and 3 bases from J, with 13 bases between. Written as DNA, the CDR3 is TGTGCCAGCCAGGTGGGGGCGGACACTGAAGCTTTCTTT. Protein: CASQVGADTEAFF.

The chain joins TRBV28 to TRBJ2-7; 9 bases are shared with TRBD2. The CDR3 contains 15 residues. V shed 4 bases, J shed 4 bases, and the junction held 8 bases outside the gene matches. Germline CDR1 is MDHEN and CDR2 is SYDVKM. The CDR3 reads CASSSPSGTSYEQYF. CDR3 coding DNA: TGTGCCAGCAGTTCCCCTAGCGGGACCTCTTACGAGCAGTACTTC.

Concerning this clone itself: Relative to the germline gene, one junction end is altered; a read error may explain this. The CDR3 nucleotides read TGTGCCAGCTCACCAGAGGGGGGGATCTTT. Residues: CASSPEGGIF. The chain uses TRBV18 and TRBJ1-1; weak D call: TRBD1 (6 bases). CDR1 is KGHSH and CDR2 is LQKENI in the germline V gene. The CDR3 has 10 residues.

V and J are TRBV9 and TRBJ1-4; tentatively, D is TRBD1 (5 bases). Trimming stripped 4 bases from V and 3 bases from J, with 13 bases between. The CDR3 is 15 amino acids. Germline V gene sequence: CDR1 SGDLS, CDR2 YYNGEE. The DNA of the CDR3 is TGTGCCAGCAGCTTCAACACGGGGGCTAATGAAAAACTGTTTTTT. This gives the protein CASSFNTGANEKLFF. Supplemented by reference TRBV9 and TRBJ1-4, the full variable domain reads DSGVTQTPKHLITATGQRVTLRCSPRSGDLSVYWYQQSLDQGLQFLIQYYNGEERAKGNILERFSAQQFPDLHSELNLSSLELGDSALYFCASSFNTGANEKLFFGSGTQLSVL.

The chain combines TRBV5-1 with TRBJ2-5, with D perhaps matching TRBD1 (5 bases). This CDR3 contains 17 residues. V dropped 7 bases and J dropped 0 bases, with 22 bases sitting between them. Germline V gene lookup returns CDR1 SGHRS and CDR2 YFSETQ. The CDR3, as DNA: TGCGCCAGCTCCCTCACCGAGGCAGGACACTACCAAGAGACCCAGTACTTC. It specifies CASSLTEAGHYQETQYF.